The 11 T cell receptor beta chains reported below all come from one sample, sequenced in a study of cytomegalovirus exposure and HLA in healthy donors. With 60 Vbeta and 13 Jbeta primers, the PCR was carried out. This table comes from immunoSEQ multiplex PCR, and its TCRdb copy is limited to in-frame clones, with some not included. The sample has 90,000 to 110,000 clones; roughly 76% are singletons. Sequencing input: PBMCs. These receptors all stem from a woman between 50 and 59 years old in good health and CMV-seropositive.

This clone has more than one count but fewer than ten. The chain carries TRBV11-2 and TRBJ1-1; TRBD1 matches 8 bases. Unmatched junction bases numbered 14, after V lost 5 bases and J lost 3 bases. Looked up from germline, CDR1 is SGHAT and CDR2 is FQNNGV. The CDR3 is 17 amino acids. CDR3 DNA sequence: TGTGCCAGCAGCAAGCGGGGGGACAGGTTTTTTTACACTGAAGCTTTCTTT. As protein: CASSKRGDRFFYTEAFF. Full variable domain (remainder filled in from reference TRBV11-2 and TRBJ1-1): EAGVAQSPRYKIIEKRQSVAFWCNPISGHATLYWYQQILGQGPKLLIQFQNNGVVDDSQLPKDRFSAERLKGVDSTLKIQPAKLEDSAVYLCASSKRGDRFFYTEAFFGQGTRLTVV.

The chain has TRBV7-8 and TRBJ1-2; D gene uncertain. V gave up 4 bases and J gave up 3 bases, with 15 bases separating them. Germline V gene data show CDR1 as SGHVS and CDR2 as FQNEAQ. The CDR3 has 15 amino acids. CDR3 coding DNA: TGTGCCAGCAGCTCACCTTCGAGAGGCGACTATGGCTACACCTTC. Translation: CASSSPSRGDYGYTF.

The chain couples TRBV18 to TRBJ2-1; 8 bases agree with TRBD2. J gave up 5 bases and V 5 bases, and 8 bases lay outside the gene matches. The CDR3 contains 15 residues. Germline V gene data show CDR1 as KGHSH and CDR2 as LQKENI. CDR3: CASSLIAGNNNEQFF. DNA for the CDR3: TGTGCCAGCTCATTAATAGCGGGGAATAACAATGAGCAGTTCTTC.

The chain combines TRBV11-3 with TRBJ2-3; 7 bases are a match to TRBD2. V was pared by 3 bases and J by 4 bases, with 7 bases of the junction left unmatched. This CDR3 region has 15 residues. The germline V gene has CDR1 SGHNT and CDR2 YENEEA. CDR3 sequence (DNA): TGTGCCAGCAGCTTGGAGGGAGGGCCGTCAGATACGCAGTATTTT. This translates into CASSLEGGPSDTQYF. The whole variable domain, filled in from reference TRBV11-3 and TRBJ2-3, reads EAGVVQSPRYKIIEKKQPVAFWCNPISGHNTLYWYLQNLGQGPELLIRYENEEAVDDSQLPKDRFSAERLKGVDSTLKIQPAELGDSAVYLCASSLEGGPSDTQYFGPGTRLTVL.

The chain is built from TRBV6-1 and TRBJ1-2; D remains ambiguous. This CDR3 has 11 amino acids. The germline V and J ends were trimmed by 6 bases and 4 bases, with 6 bases remaining between them. The germline CDR1 and CDR2 sequences are MNHNS and SASEGT. CDR3 sequence (DNA): TGTGCCAGCAGGAACAGCTATGGCTACACCTTC. Protein product: CASRNSYGYTF.

This rearrangement joins TRBV2 to TRBJ2-1; 10 nucleotides agree with TRBD2. The germline gives CDR1 SNHLY, CDR2 FYNNEI. There are 15 residues in the CDR3. V lost 5 bases, J lost 7 bases, and 8 bases stayed unmatched. CDR3 nucleotides: TGTGCCAGCAGTATAGCGGGGGGTTTAAATAATGAGCAGTTCTTC. This encodes CASSIAGGLNNEQFF. Full variable domain (rest looked up from reference TRBV2 and TRBJ2-1): EPEVTQTPSHQVTQMGQEVILRCVPISNHLYFYWYRQILGQKVEFLVSFYNNEISEKSEIFDDQFSVERPDGSNFTLKIRSTKLEDSAMYFCASSIAGGLNNEQFFGPGTRLTVL.

This chain joins TRBV5-1 and TRBJ2-2; D remains unclear. Germline lookup yields CDR1 SGHRS and CDR2 YFSETQ. This CDR3 has 12 amino acids. The V end lost 5 bases, the J end lost 3 bases, and 5 bases lay between the germline ends. CDR3 residues: CASSPDTGELFF. CDR3 DNA sequence: TGCGCCAGCAGTCCAGACACCGGGGAGCTGTTTTTT.

The rearrangement joins TRBV4-3 to TRBJ2-1; D might be TRBD1 (6 bases). There are 14 residues in the CDR3. Per the germline V gene, CDR1 is LGHNA and CDR2 is YSLEER. With 0 bases removed from V and 8 bases from J, the gap between germline ends came to 11 bases. For the CDR3, the DNA is TGCGCCAGCAGCCAAGAGATCAGGGGCTATGAGCAGTTCTTC. Residues: CASSQEIRGYEQFF.

The chain combines TRBV5-1 with TRBJ2-6, with D perhaps TRBD2 (6 bases). This CDR3 comprises 15 residues. V lost 4 bases and J lost 1, with 9 bases in between. In germline, CDR1 is SGHRS, CDR2 YFSETQ. CDR3 nucleotides: TGCGCCAGCAGCGGGGGACTTTCTGGGGCCAACGTCCTGACTTTC. This codes for CASSGGLSGANVLTF.

J is TRBJ2-1 and V is TRBV19; the match to TRBD2 covers 11 bases. The CDR3 contains 18 residues. V shed 2 bases, J shed 6 bases, and the junction held 12 bases outside the gene matches. From germline, CDR1 is LNHDA and CDR2 SQIVND (reference sequence). In nucleotides, the CDR3 is TGTGCCAGTAGTATAAGGGGGTTTGGGACTAGCGGACCCAATGAGCAGTTCTTC. Amino acid sequence: CASSIRGFGTSGPNEQFF. The full variable domain, rest sourced from reference TRBV19 and TRBJ2-1, is DGGITQSPKYLFRKEGQNVTLSCEQNLNHDAMYWYRQDPGQGLRLIYYSQIVNDFQKGDIAEGYSVSREKKESFPLTVTSAQKNPTAFYLCASSIRGFGTSGPNEQFFGPGTRLTVL.

V gene TRBV2 combines with J gene TRBJ2-1; D remains ambiguous. The CDR3 runs to 13 residues. Per the germline V gene, CDR1 is SNHLY and CDR2 is FYNNEI. Trimming stripped 6 bases from V and 4 bases from J, with 10 bases between. The CDR3 nucleotides are TGTGCCAGCAGCCCCGGTCCTTACAATGAGCAGTTCTTC. Its protein product is CASSPGPYNEQFF.